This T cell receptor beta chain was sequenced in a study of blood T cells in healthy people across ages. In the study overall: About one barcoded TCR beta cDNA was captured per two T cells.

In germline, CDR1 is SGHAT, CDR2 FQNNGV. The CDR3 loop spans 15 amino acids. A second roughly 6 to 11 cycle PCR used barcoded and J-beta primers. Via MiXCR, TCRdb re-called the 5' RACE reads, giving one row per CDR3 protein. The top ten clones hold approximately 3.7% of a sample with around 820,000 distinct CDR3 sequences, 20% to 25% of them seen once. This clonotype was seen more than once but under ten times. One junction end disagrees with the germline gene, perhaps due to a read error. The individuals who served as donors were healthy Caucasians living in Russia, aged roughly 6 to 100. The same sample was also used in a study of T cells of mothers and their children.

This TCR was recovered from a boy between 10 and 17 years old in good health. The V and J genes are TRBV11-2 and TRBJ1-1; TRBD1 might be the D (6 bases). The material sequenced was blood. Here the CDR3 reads CAGSFTTGLNTEAFF. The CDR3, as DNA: TGTGCCGGCAGTTTCACGACAGGTCTGAACACTGAAGCTTTCTTT.